The 12 T cell receptor beta chains presented below share a single source sample, sequenced in a study of cytomegalovirus exposure and HLA in healthy donors. PCR used 60 Vbeta primers and 13 Jbeta primers. Sequencing used immunoSEQ multiplex PCR; TCRdb keeps in-frame clones, though not all of them. The sample lists roughly 99,000 clones, 74% occurring once. The sample comprised PBMCs. Receptors were obtained from a woman aged 40 to 50 in good health and CMV-seropositive.

The gene calls are TRBV4-2 and TRBJ1-1; 7 bases match TRBD1. The germline V gene encodes CDR1 LGHNA and CDR2 YNFKEQ. V trimming: 0 bases; J trimming: 4 bases; junction bases outside the gene matches: 5. This CDR3 comprises 15 residues. CDR3 amino acids: CASSQDMAGGTEAFF. CDR3 in DNA: TGTGCCAGCAGCCAAGATATGGCAGGGGGCACTGAAGCTTTCTTT.

The chain uses TRBV7-2 and TRBJ1-5; D ambiguous. The length of the CDR3 is 17 residues. The germline V and J ends were trimmed by 1 base and 3 bases, with 16 bases remaining between them. Germline-derived CDR1 and CDR2 are SGHTA and FQGNSA. CDR3 DNA sequence: TGTGCCAGCAGCTTAGGGGGAGGCGGGCGGTACAATCAGCCCCAGCATTTT. Its translation is CASSLGGGGRYNQPQHF.

The chain recombines TRBV30 with TRBJ2-3, with D possibly matching TRBD1 (6 bases). The CDR3 is 14 residues long. Per germline, CDR1 GTSNPN and CDR2 SVGIG (reference sequence). Trimming removed 0 bases from V and 3 bases from J, with 10 bases in between. This CDR3 reads CAWSVRQGTDTQYF. DNA of the CDR3: TGTGCCTGGAGTGTCAGGCAGGGGACAGATACGCAGTATTTT.

This chain connects TRBV27 to TRBJ1-2; D is unclear. Germline values: CDR1 MNHEY, CDR2 SMNVEV (reference sequence). This CDR3 comprises 13 residues. Trimming stripped 3 bases from V and 3 bases from J, with 8 bases between. The CDR3: CASSFPPHYGYTF. CDR3 nucleotides: TGTGCCAGCAGTTTCCCTCCCCACTATGGCTACACCTTC.

The genes are TRBV27 and TRBJ2-7; TRBD1 matches at 8 bases. The V and J ends lost 5 bases and 6 bases, in that order; junction bases with no gene match: 9. This CDR3 is built from 14 residues. Germline V gene sequence: CDR1 MNHEY, CDR2 SMNVEV (reference sequence). The CDR3 loop is CASSPGDRPLEQYF. CDR3 sequence (DNA): TGTGCCAGCAGTCCCGGGGACAGGCCCCTCGAGCAGTACTTC.

There are a few counts of this clone. The V and J genes are TRBV6-6 and TRBJ1-1; no firm D call. This CDR3 spans 14 amino acids. Trimming shortened V by 2 bases and J by 6 bases, and 13 bases separated the two germline ends. Germline V gene sequence: CDR1 MNHNY, CDR2 SVGAGI (reference sequence). CDR3 coding DNA: TGTGCCAGCAGTTACGAGGGTGGCCGGGCTGAAGCTTTCTTT. It encodes CASSYEGGRAEAFF.

V usage is TRBV25-1 and J usage is TRBJ1-1; D is unclear. The germline V gene has CDR1 MGHDK and CDR2 SYGVNS. The CDR3 contains 14 residues. Trimming took 3 bases from V and 1 from J, leaving 9 bases between them. Written as DNA, the CDR3 is TGTGCCAGCAGTGATTCTACAGAGAACACTGAAGCTTTCTTT. It yields the protein CASSDSTENTEAFF.

This clone was recorded once. The chain uses TRBV28 and TRBJ1-1, with 7 bases that match TRBD1. CDR1 and CDR2 (germline): MDHEN, SYDVKM. J was trimmed by 1 base and V by 5 bases; bases with no gene match: 7. The CDR3 length is 15 residues. The CDR3 reads CASSPGTARNTEAFF. The DNA of the CDR3 is TGTGCCAGCAGTCCGGGGACAGCCAGGAACACTGAAGCTTTCTTT.

The chain carries TRBV19 and TRBJ1-4; D remains unclear. Germline CDR1 is LNHDA and CDR2 is SQIVND (reference sequence). V lost 4 bases and J 4 bases, leaving 7 bases between the germline ends. This CDR3 spans 13 amino acids. The CDR3 bases are TGTGCCAGTAGTACACAGTTTAATGAAAAACTGTTTTTT. It specifies CASSTQFNEKLFF.

The DNA for the CDR3 is TGTGCCAGCAGCGTAGGAGAGGGTAGTACCCAAGAGACCCAGTACTTC. Amino acids: CASSVGEGSTQETQYF. This chain connects TRBV9 to TRBJ2-5; a possible D gene is TRBD2 (5 bases). The CDR3 is 16 residues long. V dropped 0 bases and J dropped 1 base, with 13 bases sitting between them. Germline CDR1 SGDLS, CDR2 YYNGEE. The complete variable domain, with remaining parts taken from reference TRBV9 and TRBJ2-5, reads DSGVTQTPKHLITATGQRVTLRCSPRSGDLSVYWYQQSLDQGLQFLIQYYNGEERAKGNILERFSAQQFPDLHSELNLSSLELGDSALYFCASSVGEGSTQETQYFGPGTRLLVL.

The chain employs TRBV9 and TRBJ2-3; the match to TRBD2 covers 7 bases. Germline CDR1 is SGDLS and CDR2 is YYNGEE. The CDR3 is 16 amino acids. The J segment lost 1 base and the V segment lost 4 bases, leaving 9 bases of the junction unmatched. CDR3 amino acids: CASSPGGFVGTDTQYF. CDR3 nucleotides: TGTGCCAGCAGCCCCGGGGGGTTTGTGGGCACAGATACGCAGTATTTT. Filled out from reference TRBV9 and TRBJ2-3, the complete variable domain reads DSGVTQTPKHLITATGQRVTLRCSPRSGDLSVYWYQQSLDQGLQFLIQYYNGEERAKGNILERFSAQQFPDLHSELNLSSLELGDSALYFCASSPGGFVGTDTQYFGPGTRLTVL.

J is TRBJ1-2 and V is TRBV7-3, with D perhaps matching TRBD1 (5 bases). This CDR3 region has 13 residues. Trimming removed 0 bases at V and 8 bases at J, with 10 bases between. Germline V gene sequence: CDR1 SGHTA, CDR2 FQGTGA. CDR3 in DNA: TGTGCCAGCAGCTTAACGACAGTGGGAGGCTACACCTTC. Encoded protein: CASSLTTVGGYTF.